This T cell receptor (beta chain) was captured by sequencing in a study of cytomegalovirus exposure and HLA in healthy donors. Study summary: Prior work identified around 110 million unique TCR beta sequences in about 179 million T cells. As released early, the data held about 85 million unique TCRs from HLA-typed donors.

In the case of this clone: Its specificity is unknown.

The CDR3 length is 13 residues. The germline V gene has CDR1 KGHSH and CDR2 LQKENI. V dropped 2 bases and J dropped 7 bases, with 11 bases sitting between them. The primer mix had 60 Vbeta and 13 Jbeta primers. This table comes from immunoSEQ multiplex PCR, and its TCRdb copy is limited to in-frame clones, with some not included. Among 110,000 or so clones listed, roughly 71% were seen once. Study-level results: Previous analysis showed most TCR beta V segments were productive about 87% or about 30% of the time. As a later analysis showed, a missense DCLRE1C variant was linked to trimming of TCR beta V- and J-genes.

The sequencing sample was made of PBMCs. The origin of this receptor is a woman between 70 and 85 years old in good health and CMV-seropositive. This sequence joins TRBV18 and TRBJ1-2; D might be TRBD1 (6 bases). CDR3 sequence: CASSPNEQGGYTF. CDR3 nucleotide sequence: TGTGCCAGCTCACCAAATGAACAGGGTGGCTACACCTTC.